This TCR beta chain was sequenced in a study of response to subunit inactivated influenza vaccine. About this clonotype: Its target is not known.

Study-level findings and limits: Few additional T cells are recruited per seasonal influenza vaccination, authors suggested.

Via MiXCR, TCRdb re-called the RT-PCR reads, giving one row per CDR3 protein. The table has some 480,000 distinct CDR3 sequences, approximately 9.9% seen once; the top ten hold roughly 12%. The TCR originated in a man between 45 and 60 years old who received an inactivated influenza vaccine. Source: PBMCs from blood, taken roughly 46 days after vaccination.

The CDR3 bases are TGTGCCATCAGTGAGTCCCGGGGCCGGCCCCAGCATTTT. This gives the protein CAISESRGRPQHF. This sequence joins TRBV10-3 and TRBJ1-5; a possible D gene is TRBD1 (5 bases). The CDR3 runs to 13 residues. Germline lookup yields CDR1 ENHRY and CDR2 SYGVKD. Deletions cut 0 bases from V and 9 bases from J, with 9 bases between.